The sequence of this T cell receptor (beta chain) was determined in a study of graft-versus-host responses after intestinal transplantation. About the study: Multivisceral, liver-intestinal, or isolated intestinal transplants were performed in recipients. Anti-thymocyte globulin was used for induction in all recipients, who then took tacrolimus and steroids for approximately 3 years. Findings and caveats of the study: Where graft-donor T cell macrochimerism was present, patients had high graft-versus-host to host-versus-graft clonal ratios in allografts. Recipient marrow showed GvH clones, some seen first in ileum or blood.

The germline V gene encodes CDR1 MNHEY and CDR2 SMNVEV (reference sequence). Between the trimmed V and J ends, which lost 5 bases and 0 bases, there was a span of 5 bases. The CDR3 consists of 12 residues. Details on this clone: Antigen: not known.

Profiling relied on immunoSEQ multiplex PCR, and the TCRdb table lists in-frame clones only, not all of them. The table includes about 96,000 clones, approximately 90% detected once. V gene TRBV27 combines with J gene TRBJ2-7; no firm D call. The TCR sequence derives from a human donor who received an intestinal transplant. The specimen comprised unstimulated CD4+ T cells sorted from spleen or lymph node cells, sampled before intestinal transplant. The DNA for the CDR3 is TGTGCCAGCAGTGACAACTCCTACGAGCAGTACTTC. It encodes CASSDNSYEQYF.